This T cell receptor beta chain stems from a study of blood T cell repertoires in COVID-19. Original processing methods: Quantification of nucleated cells was approximated via reference gene primer amplification. Method: immunoSEQ multiplex PCR; TCRdb's copy keeps in-frame clones and lacks some. V, J and clone size are those of that table, while D and trimming were read from the DNA. This table has approximately 300,000 clones, 86% appearing once. Germline V CDR1 and CDR2: MNHEY, SMNVEV (reference sequence). The CDR3 has 17 amino acids. The V end lost 3 bases, the J end lost 2 bases, and 18 bases lay between the germline ends. There are a few counts of this clone. Those enrolled, adults aged about 18 to 95 years, came from fewer than 25 US areas.

Sequenced: PBMCs or T cells enriched from blood (not recorded which). This clonotype was sampled from a woman aged 18 to 35 who had recovered from COVID-19. V usage is TRBV27 and J usage is TRBJ2-3; a weak D match, TRBD1 (6 bases). The CDR3: CASSFYSGDLATDTQYF. In DNA, the CDR3 is TGTGCCAGCAGTTTTTACTCAGGGGATCTCGCCACAGATACGCAGTATTTT.